The 23 T cell receptor beta chains reported below all come from one sample, sequenced in a study of shared clonotypes between healthy human individuals. Terminally differentiated effector memory CD45RA+ cells were left out of the naive CD8 fraction, which was CD45RO-negative and positively selected for CCR7. Sequencing used immunoSEQ multiplex PCR; TCRdb keeps in-frame clones, though not all of them. In the table there are around 700,000 clones, 92% of which are singletons. The sequenced material came from naive CD8+ T cells sorted from blood. Receptors originate from a man aged 25-45 years in good health.

This chain links TRBV19 with TRBJ2-7; D unclear. The V gene's germline CDR1 is LNHDA and CDR2 SQIVND (reference sequence). The CDR3 has 12 amino acids. Trimming removed 3 bases from V and 4 bases from J, with 7 bases in between. CDR3 nucleotides: TGTGCCAGTAGTATTAGAGCATACGAGCAGTACTTC. Protein product: CASSIRAYEQYF. Full variable domain (missing parts from reference TRBV19 and TRBJ2-7): DGGITQSPKYLFRKEGQNVTLSCEQNLNHDAMYWYRQDPGQGLRLIYYSQIVNDFQKGDIAEGYSVSREKKESFPLTVTSAQKNPTAFYLCASSIRAYEQYFGPGTRLTVT.

This clone was detected only once. The CDR3 loop is CASSMGQATIEQYF. CDR3 DNA: TGTGCCAGCAGTATGGGACAGGCCACAATCGAGCAGTACTTC. The gene calls are TRBV27 and TRBJ2-7; 8 positions agree with TRBD1. The CDR3 loop spans 14 amino acids. Trimming cost V 5 bases and J 6 bases; bases outside gene matches: 9. CDR1 and CDR2 from the germline V gene are MNHEY and SMNVEV (reference sequence).

CDR3 amino acids: CASSQDLGRGGNIQYF. The CDR3 bases are TGCGCCAGCAGCCAAGATCTTGGCAGGGGGGGGAACATTCAGTACTTC. The chain couples TRBV4-3 to TRBJ2-4, with D perhaps assigned TRBD1 or TRBD2 (7 bases each). CDR3 length equals 16 residues. Germline CDR1 LGHNA, CDR2 YSLEER. V was cut by 0 bases and J by 7 bases, with 16 bases left in between.

This chain links TRBV9 with TRBJ2-1, with D perhaps matching TRBD2 (6 bases). CDR3 length equals 13 residues. Germline V gene sequence: CDR1 SGDLS, CDR2 YYNGEE. V lost 0 bases and J lost 7, with 8 bases in between. CDR3 residues: CASSVGGNNEQFF. The DNA for the CDR3 is TGTGCCAGCAGCGTAGGCGGGAATAATGAGCAGTTCTTC.

The gene calls are TRBV28 and TRBJ2-7, with D perhaps TRBD2 (5 bases). Germline-derived CDR1 and CDR2 are MDHEN and SYDVKM. V was cut by 5 bases and J by 5 bases, with 16 bases left in between. The CDR3 is 14 residues long. The CDR3: CASSPRLTTHEQYF. CDR3 bases: TGTGCCAGCAGTCCCCGGTTGACTACCCACGAGCAGTACTTC.

The chain couples TRBV5-4 to TRBJ2-7; 14 bases fit TRBD2. The CDR3 is made up of 17 amino acids. Germline-derived CDR1 and CDR2 are SGHNT and YYREEE (reference sequence). V dropped 0 bases and J dropped 6; count of bases not matched to a gene: 8. The CDR3 protein is CASSLGPGLAGVLEQYF. In nucleotides, the CDR3 is TGTGCCAGCAGCTTGGGCCCGGGACTAGCGGGAGTTCTCGAGCAGTACTTC.

The V gene is TRBV9, the J gene TRBJ1-5, with TRBD1 as a possible D gene (5 bases). CDR1 SGDLS and CDR2 YYNGEE come from the germline V gene. Trimming took off 0 bases at V and 9 bases at J, with 13 bases between the two ends. This CDR3 spans 14 amino acids. The CDR3 is CASSVGGGTLPQHF. The CDR3 DNA sequence: TGTGCCAGCAGCGTAGGGGGAGGGACCTTGCCCCAGCATTTT.

The V gene is TRBV28, the J gene TRBJ2-5; 7 bases match TRBD1. The V segment lost 3 bases and the J segment 4 bases; nucleotides outside the gene matches: 5. Germline V gene sequence: CDR1 MDHEN, CDR2 SYDVKM. The CDR3 loop spans 14 amino acids. The CDR3 coding sequence is TGTGCCAGCAGTTTGACAGGGTTGGGAGAGACCCAGTACTTC. This gives the protein CASSLTGLGETQYF.

The V gene is TRBV27, the J gene TRBJ1-1; 7 nucleotides line up with TRBD1. After removal of 5 bases from V and 6 bases from J, the junction contained 6 bases not matched to a gene. Germline loops: CDR1 MNHEY, CDR2 SMNVEV (reference sequence). The CDR3 spans 13 residues. Here the CDR3 reads CASSLLQGAEAFF. CDR3 sequence (DNA): TGTGCCAGCAGTCTTCTTCAGGGGGCTGAAGCTTTCTTT.

The gene calls are TRBV12-5 and TRBJ2-5; tentatively, D is TRBD2 (5 bases). V was pared by 4 bases and J by 2 bases, with 14 bases between. The CDR3 is 15 amino acids. Germline loops: CDR1 LGHNT, CDR2 FRNRAP. The CDR3 sequence: CASGYRTAAQETQYF. In DNA form, the CDR3 reads TGTGCTAGTGGTTACCGAACAGCGGCTCAAGAGACCCAGTACTTC. Drawing the rest from reference TRBV12-5 and TRBJ2-5, the complete variable domain is DARVTQTPRHKVTEMGQEVTMRCQPILGHNTVFWYRQTMMQGLELLAYFRNRAPLDDSGMPKDRFSAEMPDATLATLKIQPSEPRDSAVYFCASGYRTAAQETQYFGPGTRLLVL.

This clone was seen once. The chain carries TRBV9 and TRBJ1-2; tentatively, D is TRBD1 (5 bases). The CDR3 totals 16 residues. Trimming took off 0 bases at V and 4 bases at J, with 16 bases between the two ends. Germline CDR1 is SGDLS and CDR2 is YYNGEE. The CDR3 region is CASSVAGGGGTYGYTF. The CDR3 DNA reads TGTGCCAGCAGCGTAGCTGGCGGCGGGGGTACCTATGGCTACACCTTC.

This sequence joins TRBV10-3 and TRBJ2-7, with D possibly matching TRBD1 (6 bases). Germline V lookup: CDR1 ENHRY, CDR2 SYGVKD. The CDR3 is 15 residues long. V gave up 0 bases and J gave up 0 bases, with 9 bases separating them. CDR3 in DNA: TGTGCCATCAGTGAGTCGGGGGACATCTCCTACGAGCAGTACTTC. This encodes CAISESGDISYEQYF.

The V gene is TRBV29-1, the J gene TRBJ2-1; TRBD1 agrees at 10 bases. Germline-derived CDR1 and CDR2 are SQVTM and ANQGSEA. The trim removed 7 bases at V and 4 bases at J, leaving 4 bases unmatched. CDR3 length: 13 amino acids. The CDR3 here is CSARDRGYNEQFF. CDR3 sequence (DNA): TGCAGCGCCCGGGACAGGGGATACAATGAGCAGTTCTTC.

The gene calls are TRBV28 and TRBJ2-3; 9 bases line up with TRBD1. V lost 3 bases, J lost 1 base, and 8 bases stayed unmatched. This CDR3 is built from 17 residues. Per germline, CDR1 MDHEN and CDR2 SYDVKM. Here the CDR3 DNA reads TGTGCCAGCAGTTTTCCACAGGGGGCGGTGGGCACAGATACGCAGTATTTT. This encodes CASSFPQGAVGTDTQYF.

J is TRBJ1-3 and V is TRBV10-3; D remains unclear. The CDR3 consists of 12 residues. Germline-derived CDR1 and CDR2 are ENHRY and SYGVKD. Trimming removed 6 bases from V and 4 bases from J, with 7 bases in between. CDR3 region: CAISEEGNTIYF. The CDR3 DNA reads TGTGCCATCAGCGAAGAAGGAAACACCATATATTTT.

This clone was seen once. This chain uses TRBV7-9 with TRBJ2-3; no clear D gene. Germline assignment: CDR1 SEHNR and CDR2 FQNEAQ (reference sequence). Trimming stripped 5 bases from V and 2 bases from J, with 14 bases between. CDR3 length: 15 amino acids. The CDR3 nucleotides read TGTGCCAGCAGCCCCCGACTGTCAGCCACAGATACGCAGTATTTT. Translation gives CASSPRLSATDTQYF.

This chain joins TRBV9 and TRBJ2-5, with 14 nucleotides matching TRBD2. V shed 4 bases and J 0 bases; nucleotides not matched to a gene: 8. Germline assignment: CDR1 SGDLS and CDR2 YYNGEE. The CDR3 runs 18 residues. CDR3 in amino acids: CASSFRTSGRTYQETQYF. The CDR3 region has the DNA TGTGCCAGCAGCTTCCGGACTAGCGGGAGGACGTACCAAGAGACCCAGTACTTC.

The genes are TRBV11-2 and TRBJ2-1, with 10 bases identical to TRBD2. Per the germline V gene, CDR1 is SGHAT and CDR2 is FQNNGV. J was trimmed by 8 bases and V by 5 bases; bases with no gene match: 12. This CDR3 spans 16 amino acids. Here the CDR3 DNA reads TGTGCCAGCAGCCCAGGACTAGCGGAGGGGGTGGATGAGCAGTTCTTC. Protein product: CASSPGLAEGVDEQFF.

This clone was seen a single time. The chain couples TRBV7-3 to TRBJ2-2, with TRBD1 matching 7 bases. J lost 2 bases, V lost 5 bases, and 5 bases had no gene match. CDR3 length: 15 amino acids. CDR1 and CDR2 (germline): SGHTA, FQGTGA. DNA for the CDR3: TGTGCCAGCAGCCTCGACAGGGTCAACACCGGGGAGCTGTTTTTT. This encodes CASSLDRVNTGELFF.

V gene TRBV11-2 combines with J gene TRBJ2-1; tentatively, D is TRBD1 (5 bases). Germline V gene lookup returns CDR1 SGHAT and CDR2 FQNNGV. Trimming took 3 bases from V and 5 from J, leaving 11 bases between them. CDR3 length equals 14 residues. CDR3 in amino acids: CASSFPDSDNEQFF. The CDR3 nucleotides read TGTGCCAGCAGCTTCCCAGACAGCGACAATGAGCAGTTCTTC. The full variable domain, completed using reference TRBV11-2 and TRBJ2-1, is EAGVAQSPRYKIIEKRQSVAFWCNPISGHATLYWYQQILGQGPKLLIQFQNNGVVDDSQLPKDRFSAERLKGVDSTLKIQPAKLEDSAVYLCASSFPDSDNEQFFGPGTRLTVL.

The chain links TRBV27 to TRBJ1-5; D remains ambiguous. The germline V gene encodes CDR1 MNHEY and CDR2 SMNVEV (reference sequence). This CDR3 is built from 11 residues. Trimming removed 5 bases from V and 6 bases from J, with 5 bases in between. CDR3 protein: CASSRGQPQHF. The CDR3 DNA follows: TGTGCCAGCAGTCGGGGTCAGCCCCAGCATTTT.

This chain links TRBV2 with TRBJ2-6; the D is unclear. Trimming took 7 bases from V and 0 from J, leaving 7 bases between them. The CDR3 contains 14 residues. Germline V CDR1 and CDR2: SNHLY, FYNNEI. CDR3 in amino acids: CASKPASGANVLTF. The CDR3 DNA sequence: TGTGCCAGCAAACCGGCCTCTGGGGCCAACGTCCTGACTTTC.

In its sample, this clone was seen once. The V and J genes are TRBV5-1 and TRBJ2-7; D unclear. CDR3 length: 15 residues. The germline V gene encodes CDR1 SGHRS and CDR2 YFSETQ. With 5 bases removed from V and 3 bases from J, the gap between germline ends came to 18 bases. DNA of the CDR3: TGCGCCAGCAGTTTTGGTGAGGTTCAGAACTACGAGCAGTACTTC. Its protein is CASSFGEVQNYEQYF.